The 32 T cell receptor beta chains below all came from one sample that was sequenced in a study of blood T cell repertoires in COVID-19. Using immunoSEQ multiplex PCR, the repertoire was profiled, and TCRdb retains in-frame clones only, with some absent. The sample shows around 58,000 clones, over 80% of them seen only once. Sequenced input: peripheral blood. The source is a woman aged 60-70 years with active or convalescent COVID-19.

The chain carries TRBV28 and TRBJ1-1; D is uncertain. Trimming removed 2 bases at V and 11 bases at J, with 12 bases between. Germline V CDR1 and CDR2: MDHEN, SYDVKM. The CDR3 loop spans 12 amino acids. The CDR3: CASSLVGNSAFF. As DNA, the CDR3 is TGTGCCAGCAGTTTAGTCGGTAATTCGGCTTTCTTT.

This clone was counted between two and nine times. The gene calls are TRBV30 and TRBJ1-2; D gene uncertain. The CDR3 length is 14 residues. V shed 1 base and J shed 2 bases, with 11 bases lying between them. CDR1 is GTSNPN and CDR2 is SVGIG in the germline V gene (reference sequence). The CDR3 nucleotides read TGTGCCTGGAGTGCCATAGCTACAAACTATGGCTACACCTTC. Residues: CAWSAIATNYGYTF.

V usage is TRBV30 and J usage is TRBJ2-1; 8 bases are a match to TRBD2. The CDR3 has 15 amino acids. CDR1 and CDR2 from the germline V gene are GTSNPN and SVGIG (reference sequence). J gave up 0 bases and V 3 bases, and 4 bases lay outside the gene matches. In DNA, the CDR3 is TGTGCCTGGAGAAATCGGGGGGGCTCCTACAATGAGCAGTTCTTC. This gives the protein CAWRNRGGSYNEQFF.

For the CDR3, the DNA is TGTGCCAGCAGCTTAGATCCGGGTTCCTATGGCTACACCTTC. Its translation: CASSLDPGSYGYTF. This chain joins TRBV7-2 and TRBJ1-2; no clear D. Germline CDR1 reads SGHTA; CDR2 reads FQGNSA. This CDR3 region has 14 residues. Trimming stripped 1 base from V and 4 bases from J, with 10 bases between. Full variable domain (outside the CDR3, taken from reference TRBV7-2 and TRBJ1-2): GAGVSQSPSNKVTEKGKDVELRCDPISGHTALYWYRQSLGQGLEFLIYFQGNSAPDKSGLPSDRFSAERTGGSVSTLTIQRTQQEDSAVYLCASSLDPGSYGYTFGSGTRLTVV.

This chain joins TRBV2 and TRBJ1-4; D unresolved. There are 14 residues in the CDR3. V gave up 7 bases and J gave up 4 bases, with 13 bases separating them. Germline V gene lookup returns CDR1 SNHLY and CDR2 FYNNEI. The CDR3 loop reads CASTRGKVNEKLFF. The CDR3 region has the DNA TGTGCCAGCACCCGAGGGAAAGTTAATGAAAAACTGTTTTTT.

The rearrangement joins TRBV2 to TRBJ1-1; the D is unclear. V was cut by 7 bases and J by 4 bases, with 10 bases left in between. This CDR3 region has 12 residues. Per the germline V gene, CDR1 is SNHLY and CDR2 is FYNNEI. The CDR3 DNA sequence: TGTGCCAGCAAGGAGGTTCCCACTGAAGCTTTCTTT. It codes for CASKEVPTEAFF. The variable domain in full, completed from reference TRBV2 and TRBJ1-1, reads EPEVTQTPSHQVTQMGQEVILRCVPISNHLYFYWYRQILGQKVEFLVSFYNNEISEKSEIFDDQFSVERPDGSNFTLKIRSTKLEDSAMYFCASKEVPTEAFFGQGTRLTVV.

The chain carries TRBV28 and TRBJ1-2; a weak D match, TRBD1 (6 bases). The V end was cut by 4 bases, the J end by 4 bases, with 19 bases between. Germline CDR1 and CDR2: MDHEN and SYDVKM. This CDR3 has 16 residues. The CDR3 loop reads CASSSPDSVIIYGYTF. CDR3 nucleotides: TGTGCCAGCAGTTCCCCGGACAGTGTAATAATCTATGGCTACACCTTC.

The V call is TRBV28, the J call TRBJ2-7; weak D call: TRBD1 (6 bases). CDR1 is MDHEN and CDR2 is SYDVKM in the germline V gene. There are 11 residues in the CDR3. V shed 6 bases and J shed 4 bases, with 7 bases lying between them. The CDR3 sequence is CASRGAYEQYF. The CDR3 nucleotides are TGTGCCAGCAGGGGGGCGTACGAGCAGTACTTC.

Comment on this clone: A read error may account for a junction end that differs from germline. CDR3 loop: CASRFEAPYEQYF. CDR3 DNA sequence: TGCGCCAGCCGCTTTGAAGCCCCCTACGAGCAGTACTTC. This chain joins TRBV5-1 and TRBJ2-7; D unclear. CDR1 and CDR2 from the germline V gene are SGHRS and YFSETQ. The CDR3 has 13 amino acids. Supplemented by reference TRBV5-1 and TRBJ2-7, the full variable domain reads KAGVTQTPRYLIKTRGQQVTLSCSPISGHRSVSWYQQTPGQGLQFLFEYFSETQRNKGNFPGRFSGRQFSNSRSEMNVSTLELGDSALYLCASRFEAPYEQYFGPGTRLTVT.

This rearrangement joins TRBV28 to TRBJ2-3, with 9 bases fitting TRBD2. The CDR3 has 16 residues. V shed 2 bases, J shed 2 bases, and the junction held 5 bases outside the gene matches. Per the germline V gene, CDR1 is MDHEN and CDR2 is SYDVKM. CDR3 in amino acids: CASSLRPSGATDTQYF. The CDR3 bases are TGTGCCAGCAGTTTACGACCTAGCGGGGCCACAGATACGCAGTATTTT.

The chain couples TRBV29-1 to TRBJ2-7, with 8 bases aligning to TRBD1. The CDR3 spans 13 residues. The ends lost 2 bases at V and 7 bases at J; junction bases unmatched: 7. Germline CDR1 reads SQVTM; CDR2 reads ANQGSEA. The CDR3 DNA is TGCAGCGTTGAAAATCAGGGGGCGAGTGAGCAGTACTTC. It specifies CSVENQGASEQYF.

V and J are TRBV10-2 and TRBJ1-5; TRBD1 agrees at 7 bases. This CDR3 contains 14 residues. Germline assignment: CDR1 WSHSY and CDR2 SAAADI. Trimming removed 6 bases from V and 5 bases from J; junction bases left unmatched: 7. CDR3 protein: CASSDRVGDQPQHF. Written as DNA, the CDR3 is TGCGCCAGCAGCGACAGGGTAGGGGATCAGCCCCAGCATTTT.

J is TRBJ2-3 and V is TRBV7-8, with D unclear. The CDR3 totals 12 residues. Germline V gene data show CDR1 as SGHVS and CDR2 as FQNEAQ. V lost 5 bases and J lost 2, with 5 bases in between. The CDR3 DNA is TGTGCCAGCAGCCCACACACAGATACGCAGTATTTT. As protein: CASSPHTDTQYF.

J is TRBJ1-2 and V is TRBV19; the match to TRBD1 covers 8 bases. Per the germline V gene, CDR1 is LNHDA and CDR2 is SQIVND (reference sequence). Trimming removed 6 bases from V and 2 bases from J; junction bases left unmatched: 5. The CDR3 has 14 residues. CDR3 amino acids: CASSGQGSNYGYTF. DNA of the CDR3: TGTGCCAGTAGCGGACAGGGATCGAACTATGGCTACACCTTC.

This clone was counted a single time. The chain links TRBV3-1 (or the pseudogene TRBV3-2) to TRBJ2-7, with a possible D match to TRBD1 (6 bases). The CDR3 is 13 amino acids. Germline assignment: CDR1 LGHDT and CDR2 YNNKEL (reference sequence). V dropped 4 bases and J dropped 6 bases, with 13 bases sitting between them. CDR3 sequence (DNA): TGTGCCAGCAGCCGCCGGACAGAGGGCGAGCAGTACTTC. The encoded protein is CASSRRTEGEQYF.

The genes are TRBV18 and TRBJ2-3; tentatively, D is TRBD1 (6 bases). The CDR3 contains 15 residues. V lost 4 bases and J 4 bases, leaving 15 bases between the germline ends. Germline V lookup: CDR1 KGHSH, CDR2 LQKENI. The DNA for the CDR3 is TGTGCCAGCTCACTCCCTACAGGGTCGGCAGATACGCAGTATTTT. It specifies CASSLPTGSADTQYF.

The J gene is TRBJ2-7, the V gene TRBV28, with TRBD1 as a possible D gene (5 bases). The CDR3 extends over 14 amino acids. V was pared by 7 bases and J by 2 bases, with 15 bases between. CDR1 is MDHEN, CDR2 SYDVKM, per germline. The CDR3 loop is CASTRAGLAYEQYF. CDR3 DNA: TGTGCCAGCACCCGGGCAGGGCTGGCCTACGAGCAGTACTTC.

The J gene is TRBJ1-5, the V gene TRBV11-2, with D perhaps matching TRBD1 (6 bases). The CDR3 is 15 residues long. Trimming removed 0 bases from V and 7 bases from J, with 13 bases in between. The germline CDR1 and CDR2 sequences are SGHAT and FQNNGV. The CDR3: CASSLDGRGSQPQHF. The CDR3 DNA reads as TGTGCCAGCAGCTTAGATGGCAGGGGAAGCCAGCCCCAGCATTTT.

The chain couples TRBV5-4 to TRBJ1-1; D may be TRBD1 (6 bases). CDR3 length equals 17 residues. V shed 1 base and J shed 1 base, with 17 bases lying between them. The germline CDR1 and CDR2 sequences are SGHNT and YYREEE (reference sequence). CDR3 loop: CASSLFRGKDRNTEAFF. CDR3 sequence (DNA): TGTGCCAGCAGCTTGTTCAGGGGAAAGGATAGGAACACTGAAGCTTTCTTT.

This chain connects TRBV3-1 (or the pseudogene TRBV3-2) to TRBJ1-1; possible D gene TRBD1, 6 bases. The V gene lost 2 bases and the J gene lost 2 bases, with 9 bases spanning the gap. This CDR3 comprises 14 residues. Germline V lookup: CDR1 LGHDT, CDR2 YNNKEL (reference sequence). The CDR3 coding sequence is TGTGCCAGCAGCCAAACGGACAGAAACACTGAAGCTTTCTTT. Its protein product is CASSQTDRNTEAFF.

In this sample, this clone turned up once. The chain combines TRBV7-3 with TRBJ1-5; no definite D call. CDR1 and CDR2 (germline): SGHTA, FQGTGA. CDR3 length: 13 amino acids. V was clipped by 2 bases and J by 4 bases, with 6 bases between them. CDR3 bases: TGTGCCAGCAGCTTACAAGAGAATCAGCCCCAGCATTTT. Amino acids: CASSLQENQPQHF.

This clone has a single count. This rearrangement joins TRBV20-1 to TRBJ2-1, with TRBD2 matching over 8 bases. CDR1 and CDR2 from the germline V gene are DFQATT and SNEGSKA (reference sequence). J was trimmed by 8 bases and V by 3 bases; bases with no gene match: 9. This CDR3 has 14 residues. CDR3 DNA sequence: TGCAGTGCTAGTACCCAGCGGGAGTTCGATGAGCAGTTCTTC. It encodes CSASTQREFDEQFF.

In nucleotides, the CDR3 is TGTGCCGGGGGGAGAGGGGGCAGCAACGGCTACACCTTC. It encodes CAGGRGGSNGYTF. The chain joins TRBV5-4 to TRBJ1-2; 7 bases line up with TRBD1. Germline V gene lookup returns CDR1 SGHNT and CDR2 YYREEE (reference sequence). V lost 10 bases, J lost 8 bases, and 14 bases stayed unmatched. This CDR3 comprises 13 residues.

The rearrangement joins TRBV19 to TRBJ1-1; D unresolved. This CDR3 region has 13 residues. CDR1 LNHDA and CDR2 SQIVND come from the germline V gene (reference sequence). Trimming took off 3 bases at V and 0 bases at J, with 5 bases between the two ends. The CDR3 nucleotides are TGTGCCAGTAGTATTCGTGTGAACACTGAAGCTTTCTTT. Protein sequence: CASSIRVNTEAFF.

The V call is TRBV7-9, the J call TRBJ2-5; unclear D gene. Trimming removed 2 bases at V and 5 bases at J, with 3 bases between. CDR1 is SEHNR and CDR2 is FQNEAQ in the germline V gene (reference sequence). There are 11 residues in the CDR3. The CDR3 reads CASSLSETQYF. The DNA of the CDR3 is TGTGCCAGCAGCTTATCGGAGACCCAGTACTTC.

The genes are TRBV6-8 and TRBJ1-1; no firm D call. This CDR3 spans 12 amino acids. Trimming cost V 9 bases and J 1 base, with 9 bases left between them. Germline loops: CDR1 MNHGY, CDR2 SAAAGT. CDR3 in DNA: TGTGCCAGTAGACGGGGGAACACTGAAGCTTTCTTT. Translation gives CASRRGNTEAFF.

This chain connects TRBV4-2 to TRBJ2-1; 8 bases agree with TRBD2. CDR3 size: 15 residues. V dropped 1 base and J dropped 4; count of bases not matched to a gene: 3. CDR1 LGHNA and CDR2 YNFKEQ come from the germline V gene. The CDR3, as DNA: TGTGCCAGCAGCCAAGGGGCTAGCGGGTACAATGAGCAGTTCTTC. Translation: CASSQGASGYNEQFF.

This sequence joins TRBV27 and TRBJ2-1; D perhaps matches TRBD1 (7 bases). This CDR3 has 13 residues. Trimming took off 7 bases at V and 6 bases at J, with 13 bases between the two ends. Germline V gene data show CDR1 as MNHEY and CDR2 as SMNVEV (reference sequence). The DNA of the CDR3 is TGTGCCAGCATGTCAGGGGGAGGCAATGAGCAGTTCTTC. Its protein product is CASMSGGGNEQFF.

The chain employs TRBV5-6 and TRBJ2-5, with a tentative D call TRBD2 (5 bases). CDR1 is SGHDT, CDR2 YYEEEE, per germline. The CDR3 totals 14 residues. Trimming removed 0 bases at V and 5 bases at J, with 11 bases between. CDR3 sequence (DNA): TGTGCCAGCAGCTTGGGGCTAGCTTTTGAGACCCAGTACTTC. Translated, it gives CASSLGLAFETQYF.

This sequence joins TRBV27 and TRBJ1-1, with 11 bases fitting TRBD1. The length of the CDR3 is 16 residues. With V trimmed by 5 bases and J by 4 bases, 9 bases remained unmatched. CDR1 is MNHEY, CDR2 SMNVEV, per germline (reference sequence). The CDR3 DNA sequence: TGTGCCAGCAGTAGTCGGACAGGGGGCGATGTCACTGAAGCTTTCTTT. Amino acid sequence: CASSSRTGGDVTEAFF.

In its sample, this clone is medium-sized. V is TRBV15 and J is TRBJ2-4; a weak D match, TRBD1 (5 bases). The V gene lost 2 bases and the J gene lost 4 bases, with 15 bases spanning the gap. Germline values: CDR1 LNHNV, CDR2 YYDKDF (reference sequence). The CDR3 consists of 16 residues. CDR3 nucleotide sequence: TGTGCCACCAGCAGACCCCCGCAGGGTCATAAAAACATTCAGTACTTC. Amino acids: CATSRPPQGHKNIQYF.

On this clone itself: The junction differs from germline at one of its ends, possibly a read error. This sequence joins TRBV5-4 and TRBJ1-2; a possible D gene is TRBD1 (5 bases). Germline V gene lookup returns CDR1 SGHNT and CDR2 YYREEE (reference sequence). The CDR3 has 14 amino acids. The chain's CDR3 is CASSLVGTNYGYTF. The CDR3 DNA follows: TGTGCCAGCAGCTTGGTGGGGACTAATTATGGCTACACCTTC.